Listed below are T cell receptor beta chains from one sample, sequenced in a study of blood T cell repertoires in COVID-19. The method was immunoSEQ multiplex PCR; TCRdb's version includes in-frame clones alone and lacks a portion of them. The sample yields 70,000 or so clones, about nine tenths seen once. Specimen: peripheral blood. The receptors here all came from a woman aged 18-35 years with acute or convalescent COVID-19. Both conserved end residues are part of each CDR3. The order of the fields is clone size, J gene, V gene, D gene, CDR3 protein, CDR3 DNA. D genes are given only for firm matches. Clone size is stated in some rows and not others, as once, few, many or a class when expanded.

- TRBJ1-2 TRBV7-8 - CASSLAGGGDPVGYTF TGTGCCAGCAGCTTAGCAGGAGGAGGGGACCCTGTAGGCTACACCTTC
- TRBJ2-1 TRBV7-2 TRBD2 CASSPIAGVVYNEQFF TGTGCCAGCAGCCCTATAGCGGGAGTAGTCTACAATGAGCAGTTCTTC
- TRBJ2-2 TRBV6-5 TRBD1 CASKRGQNTGELFF TGTGCCAGTAAAAGGGGGCAGAACACCGGGGAGCTGTTTTTT
once TRBJ1-6 TRBV14 - CASSQGAYSPLHF TGTGCCAGCAGCCAAGGAGCTTATTCACCCCTCCACTTT
- TRBJ2-3 TRBV7-9 - CASSLFFAETHRGDTQYF TGTGCCAGCAGCTTATTTTTCGCGGAAACCCACCGAGGGGATACGCAGTATTTT
- TRBJ1-4 TRBV7-2 - CASSLGRRGEKLFF TGTGCCAGCAGCTTAGGCAGGAGGGGTGAAAAACTGTTTTTT
- TRBJ2-1 TRBV7-9 - CASSSRGGSDWNEQFF TGTGCCAGCAGCTCACGGGGTGGGTCGGACTGGAATGAGCAGTTCTTC
- TRBJ1-6 TRBV5-1 TRBD1 CASSVTGGENSPLHF TGCGCCAGCAGCGTCACAGGGGGTGAGAATTCACCCCTCCACTTT
once TRBJ2-7 TRBV4-2 TRBD1 CASSHITTGDPLSYEQYF TGTGCCAGCAGCCACATAACCACAGGGGACCCCTTGAGCTACGAGCAGTACTTC
once TRBJ1-1 TRBV18 - CASADSWGGTEAFF TGTGCCAGCGCGGATTCTTGGGGGGGCACTGAAGCTTTCTTT
- TRBJ1-2 TRBV6-5 - CASTFNYGYTF TGTGCCAGCACTTTTAACTATGGCTACACCTTC
- TRBJ1-2 TRBV7-2 - CASSLTLNYGYTF TGTGCCAGCAGCTTGACACTTAACTATGGCTACACCTTC
- TRBJ2-1 TRBV27 - CASSPGDGGHNEQFF TGTGCCAGCAGTCCGGGGGATGGCGGCCACAATGAGCAGTTCTTC
- TRBJ2-1 TRBV21-1 - CASSGGTSGFYNEQFF TGTGCCAGCAGCGGGGGGACTAGCGGCTTCTACAATGAGCAGTTCTTC
- TRBJ1-1 TRBV20-1 TRBD1 CSARGQGEAFF TGCAGTGCTAGGGGACAGGGCGAAGCTTTCTTT
- TRBJ2-1 TRBV20-1 - CSASRGGGVATNEQFF TGCAGTGCTAGTAGGGGGGGAGGGGTGGCAACCAATGAGCAGTTCTTC
- TRBJ1-3 TRBV11-2 - CASSLGSLGNTIYF TGTGCCAGCAGCTTAGGAAGCCTCGGAAACACCATATATTTT
- TRBJ1-4 TRBV28 - CASSSKQNEKLFF TGTGCCAGCAGTTCCAAACAGAATGAAAAACTGTTTTTT
- TRBJ2-1 TRBV12-3/TRBV12-4 - CASTPGAAGEQFF TGTGCCAGCACCCCAGGGGCCGCCGGGGAGCAGTTCTTC
- TRBJ2-1 TRBV6-2/TRBV6-3 TRBD2 CASSPNHGGSFLQFF TGTGCCAGCAGTCCCAATCACGGCGGGAGCTTCCTTCAGTTCTTC
- TRBJ2-4 TRBV5-6 TRBD2 CASSPREGAKNIQYF TGTGCCAGCAGCCCCCGGGAGGGGGCCAAAAACATTCAGTACTTC
- TRBJ2-1 TRBV10-1 TRBD2 CASSDPRLGGGKRDEQFF TGCGCCAGCAGTGACCCGCGTCTTGGCGGGGGAAAACGGGATGAGCAGTTCTTC
- TRBJ2-5 TRBV7-8 TRBD1 CASSLVDREETQYF TGTGCCAGCAGCTTAGTCGACAGGGAAGAGACCCAGTACTTC
- TRBJ1-6 TRBV6-2/TRBV6-3 TRBD1 CASSLGTGLSPLHF TGTGCCAGCAGTCTCGGGACAGGTCTTTCACCCCTCCACTTT
once TRBJ2-7 TRBV15 TRBD1 CATSRGVGDRDSYEQYF TGTGCCACCAGCCGGGGGGTAGGGGACAGGGACTCCTACGAGCAGTACTTC
- TRBJ1-2 TRBV6-1 TRBD1 CASSEEGTGGWYGYTF TGTGCCAGCAGTGAAGAGGGGACAGGGGGCTGGTATGGCTACACCTTC
- TRBJ1-2 TRBV5-1 - CASSLAWQGYGYTF TGCGCCAGCAGCTTGGCCTGGCAGGGCTATGGCTACACCTTC
- TRBJ1-3 TRBV27 TRBD1 CASRGQGSFGNTIYF TGTGCCAGCAGGGGACAGGGTTCATTTGGAAACACCATATATTTT
- TRBJ2-3 TRBV4-1 TRBD2 CASSLGLAKKSKDTQYF TGCGCCAGCAGCCTAGGACTAGCGAAAAAAAGCAAAGATACGCAGTATTTT
- TRBJ2-1 TRBV4-3 TRBD1 CASSLDRASYNEQFF TGCGCCAGCAGCCTAGACAGGGCCTCCTACAATGAGCAGTTCTTC
once TRBJ2-7 TRBV6-5 TRBD1 CASQGAGGHYEQYF TGTGCCAGCCAAGGGGCAGGGGGTCACTACGAGCAGTACTTC
- TRBJ1-1 TRBV19 - CASSFGHRPFTEAFF TGTGCCAGTAGTTTTGGACATCGACCCTTCACTGAAGCTTTCTTT
once TRBJ1-3 TRBV10-2 - CASSGGGGNTIYF TGCGCCAGCAGTGGTGGCGGCGGAAACACCATATATTTT
- TRBJ2-7 TRBV11-2 TRBD1 CASSVTTGTAFYEQYF TGTGCCAGCAGCGTAACGACCGGGACAGCCTTCTACGAGCAGTACTTC
- TRBJ1-5 TRBV15 - CATSSGVVDQPQHF TGTGCCACCAGCAGCGGGGTGGTCGATCAGCCCCAGCATTTT
- TRBJ2-7 TRBV5-1 TRBD1 CASSSFPDRDYEQYF TGCGCCAGCAGCTCTTTCCCGGACAGGGACTACGAGCAGTACTTC
- TRBJ1-5 TRBV6-6 - CASSYPREGNQPQHF TGTGCCAGCAGTTACCCCAGGGAAGGCAATCAGCCCCAGCATTTT
- TRBJ1-2 TRBV6-6 - CASSYQGGYTF TGTGCCAGCAGTTACCAGGGCGGCTACACCTTC
- TRBJ1-1 TRBV4-3 TRBD1 CASSQVAGGNTEAFF TGCGCCAGCAGCCAAGTTGCAGGGGGGAACACTGAAGCTTTCTTT
- TRBJ1-4 TRBV3-1/TRBV3-2 - CASSHQQGSNEKLFF TGTGCCAGCAGCCACCAACAGGGAAGTAATGAAAAACTGTTTTTT
- TRBJ2-5 TRBV11-3 - CASSLSGAPGETQYF TGTGCCAGCAGCTTAAGTGGGGCCCCTGGGGAGACCCAGTACTTC
- TRBJ2-2 TRBV3-1/TRBV3-2 TRBD1 CASRPGTDTGELFF TGTGCCAGCAGACCCGGGACAGACACCGGGGAGCTGTTTTTT
- TRBJ1-4 TRBV11-2 - CASSLGGVMNEKLFF TGTGCCAGCAGCTTGGGGGGGGTCATGAATGAAAAACTGTTTTTT
- TRBJ2-7 TRBV24-1 TRBD1 CATSGGTVLLAYEQYF TGTGCCACCAGTGGAGGGACAGTCCTCTTGGCCTACGAGCAGTACTTC
- TRBJ2-3 TRBV7-2 TRBD2 CASSLLAGEKDAQYF TGTGCCAGCAGCTTACTAGCGGGAGAAAAGGACGCGCAGTATTTT
- TRBJ1-5 TRBV28 TRBD1 CASSSQGAGQPQHF TGTGCCAGCAGTTCTCAGGGGGCGGGTCAGCCCCAGCATTTT
- TRBJ1-2 TRBV13 TRBD1 CASSIWTGVGGYTF TGTGCCAGCAGCATCTGGACAGGGGTTGGTGGCTACACCTTC
- TRBJ1-2 TRBV7-9 TRBD1 CASSLEDRVGGYTF TGTGCCAGCAGCTTAGAAGACAGGGTCGGAGGCTACACCTTC
- TRBJ1-5 TRBV19 TRBD1 CASSITGGSNQPQHF TGTGCCAGTAGTATTACAGGGGGGAGCAATCAGCCCCAGCATTTT
- TRBJ1-2 TRBV29-1 TRBD1 CSVGTGLYGYTF TGCAGCGTGGGGACAGGGCTCTATGGCTACACCTTC
- TRBJ2-7 TRBV4-1 TRBD1 CASSQFPGQGYEQYF TGCGCCAGCAGCCAATTTCCAGGACAGGGCTACGAGCAGTACTTC
- TRBJ1-1 TRBV24-1 TRBD1 CATSDLRGTGGITEAFF TGTGCCACCAGTGATTTGCGGGGGACAGGGGGCATCACTGAAGCTTTCTTT
- TRBJ2-7 TRBV7-8 - CASGGSRSGEQYF TGTGCCAGTGGCGGGTCACGGTCTGGTGAGCAGTACTTC
- TRBJ2-7 TRBV27 - CASSSRGEQYF TGTGCCAGCAGTTCCCGAGGCGAGCAGTACTTC
few TRBJ1-1 TRBV7-8 - CASSRRTNTEAFF TGTGCCAGCAGTAGGAGGACGAACACTGAAGCTTTCTTT
- TRBJ1-2 TRBV28 TRBD1 CASLTPGGTGVSNYGYTF TGTGCCAGCTTAACACCGGGGGGGACAGGGGTCTCCAACTATGGCTACACCTTC
few TRBJ2-5 TRBV28 - CASSLSQNQETQYF TGTGCCAGCAGTTTAAGTCAGAATCAAGAGACCCAGTACTTC
- TRBJ1-2 TRBV7-9 - CASSSGASGHYGYTF TGTGCCAGCAGCTCGGGAGCCAGCGGCCACTATGGCTACACCTTC
- TRBJ1-2 TRBV19 TRBD1 CASTHRTGVGFYGYTF TGTGCCAGTACACACCGGACAGGGGTCGGTTTTTATGGCTACACCTTC